This T cell receptor (beta chain) stems from a study of T cells expressing NK-cell markers. Across the whole study: There were seven HCMV-seropositive donors and one seronegative donor among the eight sequenced.

5'RACE template switching with UMIs generated TCR beta cDNA. TCRdb re-called the 5' RACE reads, yielding one record per CDR3 amino acid sequence without DNA. The sample table sets out 300,000 to 450,000 distinct CDR3 sequences. This clonotype was sampled from a man aged 18-69 years in good health. The sequenced sample consisted of blood T cells: a sorted CD56 or NKG2C T cell subset, CD4+ or CD8+ T cells, or bulk PBMC T cells (not recorded which).

The CDR3 loop reads CASSTNQGEGTEAFF. V gene TRBV18 combines with J gene TRBJ1-1; without DNA, the TCRdb call of TRBD1 cannot be checked. The CDR3 has 15 amino acids. Germline V CDR1 and CDR2: KGHSH, LQKENI.